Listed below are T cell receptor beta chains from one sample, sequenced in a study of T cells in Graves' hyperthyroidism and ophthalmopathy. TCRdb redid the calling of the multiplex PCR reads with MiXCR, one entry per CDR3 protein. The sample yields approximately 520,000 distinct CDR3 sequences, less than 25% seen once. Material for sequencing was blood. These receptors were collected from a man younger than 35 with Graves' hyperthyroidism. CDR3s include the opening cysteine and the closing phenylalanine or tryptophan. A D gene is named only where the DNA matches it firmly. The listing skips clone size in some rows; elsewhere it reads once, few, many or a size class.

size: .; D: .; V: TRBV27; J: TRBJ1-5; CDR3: CASSLSGAGNQPQHF; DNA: TGTGCCAGCAGTTTATCCGGGGCCGGCAATCAGCCCCAGCATTTT
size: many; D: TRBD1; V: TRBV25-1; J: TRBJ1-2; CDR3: CASSDGPGQGSGYTF; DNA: TGTGCCAGCAGTGATGGCCCGGGACAGGGTAGTGGCTACACCTTC
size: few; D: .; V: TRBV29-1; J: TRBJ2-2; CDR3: CSVETWAGELFF; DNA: TGCAGCGTTGAAACCTGGGCCGGGGAGCTGTTTTTT
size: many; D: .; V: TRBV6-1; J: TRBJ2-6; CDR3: CASSATVSGANVLTF; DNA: TGTGCCAGCAGCGCGACAGTTTCTGGGGCCAACGTCCTGACTTTC
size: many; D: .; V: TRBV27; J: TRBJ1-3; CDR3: CASSSLGTQGNTIYF; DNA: TGTGCCAGCAGCTCTCTCGGGACCCAGGGAAACACCATATATTTT
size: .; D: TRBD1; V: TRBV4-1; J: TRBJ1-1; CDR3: CASSLSRDRVTEAFF; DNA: TGCGCCAGCAGCCTCTCCCGAGACAGGGTCACTGAAGCTTTCTTT
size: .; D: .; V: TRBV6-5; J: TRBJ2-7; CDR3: CASSYSTGTGSSYEQYF; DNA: TGTGCCAGCAGTTACTCAACCGGGACTGGGAGCTCCTACGAGCAGTACTTC
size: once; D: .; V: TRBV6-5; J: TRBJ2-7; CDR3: CASSYSINRASSYDQYF; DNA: TGTGCCAGCAGTTACTCAATAAACAGGGCTAGCTCCTACGATCAGTACTTC
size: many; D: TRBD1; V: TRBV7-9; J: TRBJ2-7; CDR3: CASSSPGQPYEQYF; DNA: TGTGCCAGCAGTTCACCGGGACAGCCCTACGAGCAGTACTTC
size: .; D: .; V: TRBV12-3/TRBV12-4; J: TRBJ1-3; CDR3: CASSTPDSPSGNTIYF; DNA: TGTGCCAGCAGTACCCCGGACTCACCCTCTGGAAACACCATATATTTT
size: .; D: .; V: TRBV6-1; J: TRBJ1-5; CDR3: CATRKAGWGQPQHF; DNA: TGTGCCACCAGAAAAGCGGGCTGGGGTCAGCCCCAGCATTTT
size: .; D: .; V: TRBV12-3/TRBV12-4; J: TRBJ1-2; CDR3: CASCPSPREGGYTF; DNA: TGTGCCAGCTGTCCCAGCCCGCGGGAAGGAGGTTACACCTTC
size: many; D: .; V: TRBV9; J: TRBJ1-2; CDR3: CASSLRGDYTF; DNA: TGTGCCAGCAGCCTTCGGGGGGACTACACCTTC
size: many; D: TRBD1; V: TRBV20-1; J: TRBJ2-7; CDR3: CSAPRDRRSEQYF; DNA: TGCAGTGCTCCCCGGGACAGGAGGAGCGAGCAGTACTTC
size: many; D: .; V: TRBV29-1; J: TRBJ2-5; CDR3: CSVLPPGHETQYF; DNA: TGCAGCGTCTTGCCCCCAGGGCACGAGACCCAGTACTTC
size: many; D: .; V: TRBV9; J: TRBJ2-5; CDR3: CASSVGSGERETQYF; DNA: TGTGCCAGCAGCGTAGGGTCAGGGGAGAGGGAGACCCAGTACTTC
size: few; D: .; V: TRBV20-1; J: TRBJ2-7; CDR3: CSARDLRGARNEQYF; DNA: TGCAGTGCTAGAGATCTCAGAGGGGCCCGCAACGAGCAGTACTTC
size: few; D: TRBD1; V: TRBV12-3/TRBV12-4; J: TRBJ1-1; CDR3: CASSPGQGAGNTEAFF; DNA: TGTGCCAGCAGTCCCGGACAGGGAGCAGGAAACACTGAAGCTTTCTTT
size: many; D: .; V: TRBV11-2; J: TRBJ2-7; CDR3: CASSSLLGYYEQYF; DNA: TGTGCCAGCAGCTCCCTTTTGGGGTACTACGAGCAGTACTTC
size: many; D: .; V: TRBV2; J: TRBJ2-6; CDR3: CASIGLRLSGANVLTF; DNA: TGTGCCAGCATTGGGTTGAGACTCTCTGGGGCCAACGTCCTGACTTTC
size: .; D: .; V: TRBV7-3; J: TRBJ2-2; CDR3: CASSLKPTQNTGELFF; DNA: TGTGCCAGCAGCTTAAAGCCGACACAGAACACCGGGGAGCTGTTTTTT
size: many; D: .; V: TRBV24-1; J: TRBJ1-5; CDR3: CATSADNSNQPQHF; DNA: TGTGCCACCAGCGCAGATAATAGCAATCAGCCCCAGCATTTT
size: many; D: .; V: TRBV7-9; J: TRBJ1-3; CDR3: CAPIIPTGNTIYF; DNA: TGTGCCCCCATCATTCCGACTGGAAACACCATATATTTT
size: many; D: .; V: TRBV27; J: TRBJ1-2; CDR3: CASSSWDKEPYGYTF; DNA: TGTGCCAGCAGTTCGTGGGACAAGGAGCCCTATGGCTACACCTTC
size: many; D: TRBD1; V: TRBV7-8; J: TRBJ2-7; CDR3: CASSGATGAYEQYF; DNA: TGTGCCAGCAGCGGAGCGACAGGGGCCTACGAGCAGTACTTC
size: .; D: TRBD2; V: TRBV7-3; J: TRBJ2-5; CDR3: CASSLTAGADQETQYF; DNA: TGTGCCAGCAGCTTAACGGCGGGAGCGGACCAAGAGACCCAGTACTTC
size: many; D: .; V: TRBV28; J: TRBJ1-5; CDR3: CASSLRGGSNQPQHF; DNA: TGTGCCAGCAGTTTACGAGGGGGTAGCAATCAGCCCCAGCATTTT
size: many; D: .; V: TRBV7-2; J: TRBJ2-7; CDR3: CASSLGVRGSYEQYF; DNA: TGTGCCAGCAGCTTAGGGGTCCGGGGCTCCTACGAGCAGTACTTC
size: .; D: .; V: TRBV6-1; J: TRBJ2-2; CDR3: CASSPVGGSGELFF; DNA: TGTGCCAGCAGCCCGGTGGGCGGCTCCGGGGAGCTGTTTTTT
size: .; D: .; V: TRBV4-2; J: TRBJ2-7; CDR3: CASSRGLGTSYREQYF; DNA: TGTGCCAGCAGCCGTGGTCTCGGGACATCCTACAGGGAGCAGTACTTC
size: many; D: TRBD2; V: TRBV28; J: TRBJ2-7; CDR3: CASSSRGGAAYEQYF; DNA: TGTGCCAGCAGTTCACGGGGGGGGGCCGCCTACGAGCAGTACTTC
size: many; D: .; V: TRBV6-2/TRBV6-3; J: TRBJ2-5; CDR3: CASTKGWGETQYF; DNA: TGTGCCAGCACCAAGGGCTGGGGAGAGACCCAGTACTTC
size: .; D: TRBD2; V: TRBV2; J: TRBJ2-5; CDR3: CASSATLAGEETQYF; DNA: TGTGCCAGCAGTGCCACACTAGCGGGGGAAGAGACCCAGTACTTC
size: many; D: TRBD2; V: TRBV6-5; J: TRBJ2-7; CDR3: CASSRSMSGGADEQYF; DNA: TGTGCCAGCAGTCGATCTATGAGCGGGGGGGCCGACGAGCAGTACTTC
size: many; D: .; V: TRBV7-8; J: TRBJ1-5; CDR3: CASSSTQGNQPQHF; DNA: TGTGCCAGCAGCTCGACTCAGGGGAATCAGCCCCAGCATTTT
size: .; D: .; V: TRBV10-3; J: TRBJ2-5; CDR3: CAISGSSGTETQYF; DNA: TGTGCCATCAGTGGAAGTAGCGGAACCGAGACCCAGTACTTC
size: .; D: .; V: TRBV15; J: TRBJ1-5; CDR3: CATSRDLRQPQHF; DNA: TGTGCCACCAGCAGAGATCTGAGGCAGCCCCAGCATTTT